The rows below give T cell receptor beta chains drawn from one sample of a study of control samples from healthy donors and cancer patients. The table came from immunoSEQ multiplex PCR; TCRdb's copy has only in-frame clones and leaves some out. Here the sample spans 130,000 or so clones, around nine tenths being singletons. Input material: blood. These receptors originate from a man younger than 35 in good health. Both conserved end residues are trimmed from each CDR3. Fields, in order: J gene, V gene, CDR3 protein.

TRBJ2-5 TRBV18 ASSPRFTHLTETQY
TRBJ2-1 TRBV4-1 ASSRIGTSEVNEQF
TRBJ2-6 TRBV2 ASSEGPRSGANVLT
TRBJ1-3 TRBV2 ASTGGLGNTIY
TRBJ2-7 TRBV10-3 AIAGRVAYEQY
TRBJ1-2 TRBV7-9 ASSPGTGGEGYT
TRBJ1-2 TRBV6-5 ASTSVRDRSYGYT
TRBJ2-2 TRBV5-1 ASSFTESTGELF
TRBJ2-3 TRBV4-1 ASSQEWMPSGGRRDTQY
TRBJ2-3 TRBV29-1 SVEFPTENPDTQY
TRBJ2-1 TRBV9 ASSAGTGSWSSYNEQF
TRBJ1-2 TRBV28 ASSSPGQYYGYT